This T cell receptor beta chain comes out of a study of CD8 T cells in ankylosing spondylitis. Overall study results and limits: Disease-linked clones bore a CD8+ phenotype and were relatively rare in peripheral blood. Earlier authors reported some of these motif variants in reactive arthritis synovial fluid and blood. Researchers reportedly found disease-linked clones significantly enriched in matched ankylosing spondylitis synovial fluid. Within ankylosing spondylitis blood, a TCR beta motif made up of eight or nine highly homologous variants appeared to be characteristic.

TCRdb re-derived calls from the 5' RACE reads in MiXCR, one entry per CDR3 protein. This table has about 250,000 distinct CDR3 sequences, 18% appearing once. Notes on this clonotype: Its target is unknown.

CDR3 length: 16 amino acids. V lost 5 bases, J lost 0 bases, and 8 bases stayed unmatched. Germline V gives CDR1 SGHVS, CDR2 FQNEAQ. This sequence joins TRBV7-8 and TRBJ2-3, with 7 bases that match TRBD1. The receptor was derived from a male donor with ankylosing spondylitis or in good health (not recorded which). Input material: blood, either unsorted or a sorted T cell fraction (not recorded which). CDR3 DNA sequence: TGTGCCAGCAGCCCACTGGACAGGCCGAGCACAGATACGCAGTATTTT. It yields the protein CASSPLDRPSTDTQYF.